The 21 T cell receptor beta chains below were found in one sample sequenced in a study of a mutant IDH1 vaccine in newly diagnosed glioma. For these receptors, no antigen is known. The data were produced by immunoSEQ multiplex PCR, yet TCRdb's version contains in-frame clones alone and is incomplete. This table holds 30,000 to 40,000 clones, 85% to 90% found once. Documented time point: week 47, end of study. A 20-mer mutant IDH1 peptide at 300 ug was injected subcutaneously with topical imiquimod. Sequencing used PBMCs, obtained from a glioma patient whose treatment included an IDH1 peptide vaccine. These receptors were obtained from a woman aged 25 to 39 with glioma.

The chain recombines TRBV7-6 with TRBJ2-5; maybe TRBD1 (5 bases). Trimming shortened V by 4 bases and J by 3 bases, and 9 bases separated the two germline ends. The CDR3 runs to 13 residues. Germline loops: CDR1 SGHVS, CDR2 FNYEAQ. CDR3 bases: TGTGCCAGCAGCTATAGACAGAAAGAGACCCAGTACTTC. Encoded protein: CASSYRQKETQYF. Full variable domain (outside the CDR3, taken from reference TRBV7-6 and TRBJ2-5): GAGVSQSPRYKVTKRGQDVALRCDPISGHVSLYWYRQALGQGPEFLTYFNYEAQQDKSGLPNDRFSAERPEGSISTLTIQRTEQRDSAMYRCASSYRQKETQYFGPGTRLLVL.

This chain links TRBV9 with TRBJ2-5; TRBD1 matches at 7 bases. V was pared by 0 bases and J by 2 bases, with 1 base of the junction left unmatched. Germline values: CDR1 SGDLS, CDR2 YYNGEE. This CDR3 spans 14 amino acids. In DNA, the CDR3 is TGTGCCAGCAGCGTAGGGGGACAGCAAGAGACCCAGTACTTC. Its translation: CASSVGGQQETQYF. The full variable domain, with the rest looked up from reference TRBV9 and TRBJ2-5, is DSGVTQTPKHLITATGQRVTLRCSPRSGDLSVYWYQQSLDQGLQFLIQYYNGEERAKGNILERFSAQQFPDLHSELNLSSLELGDSALYFCASSVGGQQETQYFGPGTRLLVL.

The V and J genes are TRBV5-1 and TRBJ1-1, with TRBD1 matching over 7 bases. The CDR3 is 17 residues long. Germline CDR1 and CDR2: SGHRS and YFSETQ. With 0 bases clipped from V and 1 base from J, the junction kept 9 bases outside the gene matches. The CDR3 protein is CASSLADFGTANTEAFF. The DNA of the CDR3 is TGCGCCAGCAGCTTGGCCGACTTCGGGACAGCGAACACTGAAGCTTTCTTT. Full variable domain (remainder filled in from reference TRBV5-1 and TRBJ1-1): KAGVTQTPRYLIKTRGQQVTLSCSPISGHRSVSWYQQTPGQGLQFLFEYFSETQRNKGNFPGRFSGRQFSNSRSEMNVSTLELGDSALYLCASSLADFGTANTEAFFGQGTRLTVV.

The rearrangement joins TRBV4-3 to TRBJ2-6, with no clear D. V lost 4 bases, J lost 0 bases, and 7 bases lay in between. The germline gives CDR1 LGHNA, CDR2 YSLEER. The CDR3 covers 15 residues. CDR3: CASSPGLSGANVLTF. For the CDR3, the DNA is TGCGCCAGCAGCCCGGGCCTCTCTGGGGCCAACGTCCTGACTTTC.

This sequence joins TRBV19 and TRBJ2-7; TRBD1 or TRBD2 may be the D gene (5 bases each). V lost 4 bases and J 2 bases, leaving 9 bases between the germline ends. CDR1 and CDR2 from the germline V gene are LNHDA and SQIVND (reference sequence). The CDR3 extends over 13 amino acids. The CDR3 protein is CASSRGITYEQYF. The CDR3 DNA reads TGTGCCAGTAGTAGGGGGATTACCTACGAGCAGTACTTC.

This sequence joins TRBV27 and TRBJ2-7, with 7 nucleotides matching TRBD1. Losses at the gene ends were 8 bases for V and 4 bases for J; bases not matched to a gene: 8. The CDR3 sequence is 13 residues long. Germline CDR1 and CDR2: MNHEY and SMNVEV (reference sequence). The CDR3 coding sequence is TGTGCCAGCCAGAGACAGGGTGGTTACGAGCAGTACTTC. It translates to CASQRQGGYEQYF.

This chain joins TRBV4-2 and TRBJ2-7, with D tentatively TRBD1 (6 bases). Germline CDR1 reads LGHNA; CDR2 reads YNFKEQ. There are 16 residues in the CDR3. The V end lost 0 bases, the J end lost 1 base, and 13 bases lay between the germline ends. The CDR3 is CASSQEGAGSSYEQYF. CDR3 sequence (DNA): TGTGCCAGCAGCCAAGAGGGGGCAGGGTCGTCCTACGAGCAGTACTTC.

The CDR3 spells CASRSADSSYEQYF. The CDR3 DNA reads TGTGCCAGCCGCTCGGCAGACAGCTCCTACGAGCAGTACTTC. The chain couples TRBV19 to TRBJ2-7, with D perhaps TRBD1 (5 bases). The CDR3 runs 14 residues. Trimming left V 9 bases short and J 0 bases short, with 15 bases between. Germline CDR1 reads LNHDA; CDR2 reads SQIVND (reference sequence). The variable domain in full, completed from reference TRBV19 and TRBJ2-7, reads DGGITQSPKYLFRKEGQNVTLSCEQNLNHDAMYWYRQDPGQGLRLIYYSQIVNDFQKGDIAEGYSVSREKKESFPLTVTSAQKNPTAFYLCASRSADSSYEQYFGPGTRLTVT.

The chain carries TRBV5-1 and TRBJ1-2; D perhaps matches TRBD1 (5 bases). V lost 0 bases to trimming and J lost 3 bases, with 9 bases between them. This CDR3 is built from 14 residues. From germline, CDR1 is SGHRS and CDR2 YFSETQ. CDR3 region: CASSLVGPDYGYTF. The CDR3 nucleotides read TGCGCCAGCAGCTTGGTGGGGCCGGACTATGGCTACACCTTC.

The V gene is TRBV4-1, the J gene TRBJ1-1, with D unclear. V lost 4 bases and J lost 4, with 16 bases in between. The CDR3 is made up of 15 amino acids. CDR1 and CDR2 (germline): MGHRA, YSYEKL. The CDR3 DNA reads TGCGCCAGCAGCCGGGGAGAGAGTATTGGCACTGAAGCTTTCTTT. Translation gives CASSRGESIGTEAFF.

This clone has just one count. The chain is built from TRBV10-3 and TRBJ1-1; no clear D. Trimming pared 3 bases from V and 5 bases from J, leaving 19 bases between. The CDR3 runs 16 residues. CDR1 ENHRY and CDR2 SYGVKD come from the germline V gene. CDR3 in amino acids: CAISENGSEEGTEAFF. In DNA form, the CDR3 reads TGTGCCATCAGTGAAAATGGGTCGGAGGAAGGGACTGAAGCTTTCTTT.

This sequence joins TRBV19 and TRBJ1-4; 7 nucleotides line up with TRBD1. J gave up 5 bases and V 5 bases, and 8 bases lay outside the gene matches. Germline V gene data show CDR1 as LNHDA and CDR2 as SQIVND (reference sequence). The CDR3 loop spans 15 amino acids. The CDR3 loop reads CASSLTDRRNEKLFF. CDR3 sequence (DNA): TGTGCCAGTAGTCTTACGGACAGGCGGAATGAAAAACTGTTTTTT.

This clone was counted between two and nine times. The chain recombines TRBV5-6 with TRBJ2-7; D not certain. V was clipped by 6 bases and J by 2 bases, with 9 bases between them. This CDR3 spans 12 amino acids. Germline values: CDR1 SGHDT, CDR2 YYEEEE. The CDR3 protein is CASTRTAYEQYF. The DNA for the CDR3 is TGTGCCAGCACCCGGACCGCCTACGAGCAGTACTTC. Looking up the rest from reference TRBV5-6 and TRBJ2-7 gives the full variable domain: DAGVTQSPTHLIKTRGQQVTLRCSPKSGHDTVSWYQQALGQGPQFIFQYYEEEERQRGNFPDRFSGHQFPNYSSELNVNALLLGDSALYLCASTRTAYEQYFGPGTRLTVT.

The table lists this clone with a count of one. The rearrangement joins TRBV7-9 to TRBJ1-1; D not certain. V lost 6 bases and J lost 0, with 14 bases in between. From germline, CDR1 is SEHNR and CDR2 FQNEAQ (reference sequence). CDR3 length: 15 residues. The CDR3 loop reads CASSQRVDMNTEAFF. For the CDR3, the DNA is TGTGCCAGCAGTCAAAGAGTGGATATGAACACTGAAGCTTTCTTT.

The chain carries TRBV6-1 and TRBJ1-1; maybe TRBD1 (6 bases). This CDR3 has 14 amino acids. V gave up 6 bases and J gave up 4 bases, with 15 bases separating them. Per germline, CDR1 MNHNS and CDR2 SASEGT. CDR3 residues: CASSGGPLRTEAFF. Written as DNA, the CDR3 is TGTGCCAGCAGCGGGGGGCCTCTCCGCACTGAAGCTTTCTTT.

V gene TRBV7-6 combines with J gene TRBJ2-5; 11 bases align to TRBD2. This CDR3 spans 16 amino acids. Germline V lookup: CDR1 SGHVS, CDR2 FNYEAQ. V was pared by 8 bases and J by 5 bases, with 13 bases of the junction left unmatched. The CDR3 DNA reads TGTGCCAGCTCCGAACTTAGCGGGGGGGCTGGGGAGACCCAGTACTTC. This sequence encodes CASSELSGGAGETQYF.

The rearrangement links TRBV5-1 to TRBJ2-2; D not certain. Germline lookup yields CDR1 SGHRS and CDR2 YFSETQ. The V and J ends lost 3 bases and 7 bases respectively, with 13 bases between them. The CDR3 spans 14 residues. The CDR3 region is CASSSGLVGGELFF. The CDR3 nucleotides read TGCGCCAGCAGCTCGGGCTTAGTAGGCGGGGAGCTGTTTTTT.

CDR3 in amino acids: CASIEKGGMNTEAFF. CDR3 DNA sequence: TGTGCCAGCATCGAAAAGGGGGGCATGAACACTGAAGCTTTCTTT. The rearrangement uses TRBV6-5 and TRBJ1-1, with a weak D call TRBD1 (6 bases). Germline assignment: CDR1 MNHEY and CDR2 SVGAGI. V lost 7 bases to trimming and J lost 0 bases, with 15 bases between them. CDR3 size: 15 residues.

The chain has TRBV27 and TRBJ1-1; the D is unclear. V gave up 0 bases and J gave up 4 bases, with 9 bases separating them. The CDR3 is 14 residues long. The germline V gene encodes CDR1 MNHEY and CDR2 SMNVEV (reference sequence). CDR3 coding DNA: TGTGCCAGCAGTTTATCGGGAGGAGGCACTGAAGCTTTCTTT. Amino acids: CASSLSGGGTEAFF.

This clone was observed once. The chain links TRBV9 to TRBJ2-7; D is perhaps TRBD1 or TRBD2 (5 bases each). This CDR3 has 14 amino acids. V was shortened by 4 bases and J by 3 bases, with 14 bases between the two germline ends. CDR1 SGDLS and CDR2 YYNGEE come from the germline V gene. The CDR3 loop reads CASSPRDRDYEQYF. The CDR3 bases are TGTGCCAGCAGCCCCCGGGACCGAGACTACGAGCAGTACTTC.

V usage is TRBV7-8 and J usage is TRBJ2-7, with D tentatively TRBD1 (5 bases). The CDR3 length is 15 residues. CDR1 and CDR2 (germline): SGHVS, FQNEAQ. Trimming left V 3 bases short and J 2 bases short, with 14 bases between. CDR3 nucleotide sequence: TGTGCCAGCAGCTTGGAGACAAGGGGCGCCTACGAGCAGTACTTC. It translates to CASSLETRGAYEQYF.